This TCR beta chain stems from a study of OX40 agonist ivuxolimab in advanced cancers. Study-wide results and caveats: The antigen specificity of the peripheral T cells (those that were expanded) was not determined.

With regard to this clone: Its antigen is unknown.

CDR1 MRHNA and CDR2 SNTAGT come from the germline V gene. The CDR3 is 15 residues long. V gave up 6 bases and J gave up 2 bases, with 16 bases separating them. Measured with immunoSEQ multiplex PCR; TCRdb has only the in-frame clones, and not every one. This sample has nearly 70,000 clones; over 65% occur once, and the top ten carry 5.5% to 7%. Specimen: CD4+ or CD8+ T cells sorted from blood, collected in a trial of the OX40 agonist ivuxolimab. The receptor was isolated from an adult with an advanced solid tumor such as melanoma, head and neck, liver or kidney cancer. The chain carries TRBV6-4 and TRBJ1-2, with D possibly TRBD1 on 6 matching bases. CDR3 sequence reads: CASSRFPGQNYGYTF. DNA of the CDR3: TGTGCCAGCAGCCGATTTCCCGGACAGAACTATGGCTACACCTTC.